This T cell receptor (beta chain) was recovered during a study of control samples from healthy donors and cancer patients. Sequencing used immunoSEQ multiplex PCR; TCRdb keeps in-frame clones, though not all of them. The sample carries under 300,000 clones, approximately 80% recorded once. The CDR3 is 13 amino acids. V was cut by 4 bases and J by 8 bases, with 12 bases left in between. The germline V gene has CDR1 SGHNT and CDR2 YYREEE (reference sequence). The genes are TRBV5-4 and TRBJ1-4; no clear D. The sequencing sample was made of PBMCs. This TCR came from a woman aged 60-75 years with lung cancer. The CDR3 coding sequence is TGTGCCAGCAGCCTGTCCCCGACGGAAAAACTGTTTTTT. Its translation is CASSLSPTEKLFF.